The 12 T cell receptor beta chains given below trace back to one sample, sequenced in a study of CXCR3-negative and CXCR3-positive naive CD8 T cells. UMI-labeled TRB cDNA libraries were prepared by 5' RACE. TCRdb processed the 5' RACE reads again and assigns one entry to each CDR3 protein, with no DNA. The table lists 38,000 or so distinct CDR3 sequences. Material for sequencing was memory CD8+ T cells from blood. Receptors were obtained from a human donor in good health. Some clones in this sample may be carry-over from other donors' samples.

This chain joins TRBV4-3 and TRBJ1-1; no DNA is available, so the TRBD1 call from TCRdb remains unchecked. Per germline, CDR1 LGHNA and CDR2 YSLEER. The CDR3 is made up of 16 amino acids. This CDR3 reads CASSQGEGQGWTEAFF.

This chain links TRBV10-3 with TRBJ2-1. The germline gives CDR1 ENHRY, CDR2 SYGVKD. The CDR3 length is 11 residues. The chain's CDR3 is CAISESWEQFF.

The chain links TRBV12-3 or TRBV12-4 to TRBJ1-2; no DNA is available, so the TRBD1 call from TCRdb remains unchecked. The CDR3 is 16 residues long. The chain's CDR3 is CASSLWLGELIYGYTF.

This chain joins TRBV20-1 and TRBJ1-6; the D call of TRBD1 rests on TCRdb alone, since no DNA is present to check it. Germline CDR1 DFQATT, CDR2 SNEGSKA (reference sequence). CDR3 length: 15 amino acids. CDR3 protein: CSASEGGGGNSPLHF.

This rearrangement joins TRBV4-2 to TRBJ1-1. Germline loops: CDR1 LGHNA, CDR2 YNFKEQ. This CDR3 contains 16 residues. CDR3 region: CASSPDLIDLYTEAFF.

The chain recombines TRBV7-7 with TRBJ1-1; the TRBD1 assignment by TCRdb is unverifiable without DNA. Germline V gives CDR1 SSHAT, CDR2 FNYEAQ (reference sequence). The CDR3 extends over 13 amino acids. Here the CDR3 reads CASSQDRDTEAFF.

V and J are TRBV4-3 and TRBJ2-3; TCRdb outputs TRBD1, but without DNA this stays unchecked. The germline V gene has CDR1 LGHNA and CDR2 YSLEER. The length of the CDR3 is 14 residues. The chain's CDR3 is CASSQGGATDTQYF.

The chain links TRBV24-1 to TRBJ2-6; TCRdb's assignment of TRBD1 cannot be checked, as there is no DNA. CDR1 is KGHDR, CDR2 SFDVKD, per germline. CDR3 length: 19 amino acids. CDR3 protein: CATSDQIQGDASGANVLTF.

V is TRBV29-1 and J is TRBJ2-7; TCRdb gives TRBD1 as the D gene, but with no DNA this cannot be confirmed. The CDR3 sequence is 14 residues long. The V gene's germline CDR1 is SQVTM and CDR2 ANQGSEA. The CDR3 region is CSVEGTPNTYEQYF.

V is TRBV2 and J is TRBJ1-3. CDR1 is SNHLY, CDR2 FYNNEI, per germline. The CDR3 covers 14 residues. CDR3 loop: CASTREFSGNTIYF.

This chain connects TRBV20-1 to TRBJ2-7; TCRdb returns TRBD2, unconfirmable since there is no DNA. The CDR3 extends over 14 amino acids. CDR1 is DFQATT, CDR2 SNEGSKA, per germline (reference sequence). CDR3 sequence reads: CSALPTSPSYEQYF.

This chain connects TRBV29-1 to TRBJ2-7; TCRdb returns TRBD2, unconfirmable since there is no DNA. CDR3 length: 13 amino acids. The germline V gene encodes CDR1 SQVTM and CDR2 ANQGSEA. CDR3 protein: CSVVEGSSTEQYF.